This record covers a single T cell receptor beta chain. This sample was included in a study of blood T cell repertoires in COVID-19. Profiling relied on immunoSEQ multiplex PCR, and the TCRdb table lists in-frame clones only, not all of them. Of approximately 230,000 clones listed, roughly 80% were seen once; the top ten hold more than 7%. From germline, CDR1 is SGHNT and CDR2 YENEEA. This CDR3 has 14 amino acids. The V segment lost 7 bases and the J segment 3 bases; nucleotides outside the gene matches: 7. V and J are TRBV11-3 and TRBJ2-7, with 9 bases matching TRBD1. The material sequenced was peripheral blood. The TCR comes from a man at least 80 years old with acute or convalescent COVID-19. CDR3 loop: CASIYGTGNYEQYF. In nucleotides, the CDR3 is TGTGCCAGCATCTACGGGACAGGGAACTACGAGCAGTACTTC. Looking up the rest from reference TRBV11-3 and TRBJ2-7 gives the full variable domain: EAGVVQSPRYKIIEKKQPVAFWCNPISGHNTLYWYLQNLGQGPELLIRYENEEAVDDSQLPKDRFSAERLKGVDSTLKIQPAELGDSAVYLCASIYGTGNYEQYFGPGTRLTVT.